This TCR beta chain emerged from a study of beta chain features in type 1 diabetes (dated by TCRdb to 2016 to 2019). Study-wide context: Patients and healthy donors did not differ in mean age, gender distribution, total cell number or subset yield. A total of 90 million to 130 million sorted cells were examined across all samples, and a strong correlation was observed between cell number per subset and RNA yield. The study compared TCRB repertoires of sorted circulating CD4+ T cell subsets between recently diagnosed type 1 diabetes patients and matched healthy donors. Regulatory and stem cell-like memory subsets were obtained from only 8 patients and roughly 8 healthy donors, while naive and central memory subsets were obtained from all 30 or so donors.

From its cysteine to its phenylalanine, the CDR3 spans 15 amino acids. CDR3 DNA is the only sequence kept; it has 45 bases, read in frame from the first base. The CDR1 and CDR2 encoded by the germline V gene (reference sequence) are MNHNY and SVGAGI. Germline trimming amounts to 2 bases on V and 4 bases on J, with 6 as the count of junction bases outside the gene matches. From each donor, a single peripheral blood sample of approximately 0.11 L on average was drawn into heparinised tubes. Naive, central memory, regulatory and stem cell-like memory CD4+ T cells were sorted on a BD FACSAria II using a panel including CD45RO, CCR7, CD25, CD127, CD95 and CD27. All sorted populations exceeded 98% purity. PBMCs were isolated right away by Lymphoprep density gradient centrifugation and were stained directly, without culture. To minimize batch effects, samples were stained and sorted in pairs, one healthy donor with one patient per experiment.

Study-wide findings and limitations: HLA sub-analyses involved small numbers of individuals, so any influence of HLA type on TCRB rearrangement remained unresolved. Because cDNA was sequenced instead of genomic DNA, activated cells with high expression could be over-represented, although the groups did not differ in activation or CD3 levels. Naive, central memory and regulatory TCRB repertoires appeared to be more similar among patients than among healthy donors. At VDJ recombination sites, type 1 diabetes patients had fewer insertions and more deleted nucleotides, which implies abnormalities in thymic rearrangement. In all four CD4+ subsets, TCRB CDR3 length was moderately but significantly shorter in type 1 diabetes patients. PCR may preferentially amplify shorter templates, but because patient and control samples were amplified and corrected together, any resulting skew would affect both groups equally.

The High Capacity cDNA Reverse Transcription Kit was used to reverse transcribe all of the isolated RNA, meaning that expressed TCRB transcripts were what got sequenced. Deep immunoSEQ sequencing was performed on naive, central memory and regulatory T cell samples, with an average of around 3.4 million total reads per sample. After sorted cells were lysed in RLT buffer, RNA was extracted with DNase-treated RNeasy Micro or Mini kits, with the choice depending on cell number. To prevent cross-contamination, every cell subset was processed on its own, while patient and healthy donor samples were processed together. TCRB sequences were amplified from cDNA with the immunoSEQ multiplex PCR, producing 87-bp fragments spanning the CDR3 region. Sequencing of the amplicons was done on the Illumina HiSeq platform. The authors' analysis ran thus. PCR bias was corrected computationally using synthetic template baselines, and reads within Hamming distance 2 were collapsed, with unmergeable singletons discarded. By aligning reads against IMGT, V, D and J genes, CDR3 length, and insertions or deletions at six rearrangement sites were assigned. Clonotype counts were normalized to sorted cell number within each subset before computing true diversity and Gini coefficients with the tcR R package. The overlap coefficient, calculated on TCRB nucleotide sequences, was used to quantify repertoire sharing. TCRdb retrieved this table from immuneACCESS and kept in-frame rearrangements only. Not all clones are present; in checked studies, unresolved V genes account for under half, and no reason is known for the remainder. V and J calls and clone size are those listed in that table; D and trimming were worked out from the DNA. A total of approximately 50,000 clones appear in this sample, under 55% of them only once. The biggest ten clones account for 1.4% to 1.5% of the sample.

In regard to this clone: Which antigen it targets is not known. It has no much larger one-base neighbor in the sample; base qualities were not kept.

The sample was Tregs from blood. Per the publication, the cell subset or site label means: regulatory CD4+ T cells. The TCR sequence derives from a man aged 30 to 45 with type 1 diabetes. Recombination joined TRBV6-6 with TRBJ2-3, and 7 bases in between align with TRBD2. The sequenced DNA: TGTGCCAGCAGTTACCCCCGGACTAGGGCAGATACGCAGTATTTT. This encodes CASSYPRTRADTQYF.